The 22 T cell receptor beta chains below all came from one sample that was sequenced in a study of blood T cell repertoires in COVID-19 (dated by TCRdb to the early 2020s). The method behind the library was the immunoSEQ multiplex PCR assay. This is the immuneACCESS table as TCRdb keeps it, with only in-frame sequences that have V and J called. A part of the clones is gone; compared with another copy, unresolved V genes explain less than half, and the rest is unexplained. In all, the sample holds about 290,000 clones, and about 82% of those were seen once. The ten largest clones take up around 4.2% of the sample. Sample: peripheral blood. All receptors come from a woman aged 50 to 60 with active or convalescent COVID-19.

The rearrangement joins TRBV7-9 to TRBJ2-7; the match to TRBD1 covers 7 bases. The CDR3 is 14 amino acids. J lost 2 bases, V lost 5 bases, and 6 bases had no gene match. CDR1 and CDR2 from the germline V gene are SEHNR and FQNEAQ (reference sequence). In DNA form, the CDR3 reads TGTGCCAGCAGCCCTGGACAGGTAACCTACGAGCAGTACTTC. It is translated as CASSPGQVTYEQYF. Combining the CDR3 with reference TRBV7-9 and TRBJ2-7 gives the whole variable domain DTGVSQNPRHKITKRGQNVTFRCDPISEHNRLYWYRQTLGQGPEFLTYFQNEAQLEKSRLLSDRFSAERPKGSFSTLEIQRTEQGDSAMYLCASSPGQVTYEQYFGPGTRLTVT.

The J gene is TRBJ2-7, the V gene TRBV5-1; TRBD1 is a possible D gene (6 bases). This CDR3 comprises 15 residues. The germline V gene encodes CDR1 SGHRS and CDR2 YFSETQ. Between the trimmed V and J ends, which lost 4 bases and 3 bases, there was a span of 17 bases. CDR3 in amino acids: CASSPPGAELYEQYF. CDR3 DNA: TGCGCCAGCAGCCCTCCAGGGGCGGAGCTCTACGAGCAGTACTTC. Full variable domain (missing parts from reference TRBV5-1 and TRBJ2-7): KAGVTQTPRYLIKTRGQQVTLSCSPISGHRSVSWYQQTPGQGLQFLFEYFSETQRNKGNFPGRFSGRQFSNSRSEMNVSTLELGDSALYLCASSPPGAELYEQYFGPGTRLTVT.

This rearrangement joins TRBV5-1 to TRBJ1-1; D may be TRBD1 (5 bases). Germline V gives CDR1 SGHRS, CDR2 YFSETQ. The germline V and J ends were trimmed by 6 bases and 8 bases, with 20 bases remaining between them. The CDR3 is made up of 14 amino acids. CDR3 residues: CASTPTDQGTEAFF. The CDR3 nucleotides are TGCGCCAGCACCCCTACCGATCAGGGTACAGAAGCTTTCTTT.

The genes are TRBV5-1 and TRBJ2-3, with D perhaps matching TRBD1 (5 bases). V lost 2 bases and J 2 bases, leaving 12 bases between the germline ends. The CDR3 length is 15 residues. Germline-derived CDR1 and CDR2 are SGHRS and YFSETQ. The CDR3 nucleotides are TGCGCCAGCAGCTTTTTGACAGCAAACACAGATACGCAGTATTTT. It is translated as CASSFLTANTDTQYF.

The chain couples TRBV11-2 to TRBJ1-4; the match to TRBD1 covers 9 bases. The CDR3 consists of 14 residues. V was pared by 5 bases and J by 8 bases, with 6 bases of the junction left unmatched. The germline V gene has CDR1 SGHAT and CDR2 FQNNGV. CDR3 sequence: CASSLGQGREKLFF. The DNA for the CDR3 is TGTGCCAGCAGCCTGGGACAGGGTAGGGAAAAACTGTTTTTT.

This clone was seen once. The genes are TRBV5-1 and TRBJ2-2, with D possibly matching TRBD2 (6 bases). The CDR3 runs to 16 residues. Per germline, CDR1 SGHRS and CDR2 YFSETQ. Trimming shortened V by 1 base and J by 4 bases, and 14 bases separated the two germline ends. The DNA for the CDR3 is TGCGCCAGCAGCTTGAACGGGGGAAAGGCCACCGGGGAGCTGTTTTTT. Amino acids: CASSLNGGKATGELFF.

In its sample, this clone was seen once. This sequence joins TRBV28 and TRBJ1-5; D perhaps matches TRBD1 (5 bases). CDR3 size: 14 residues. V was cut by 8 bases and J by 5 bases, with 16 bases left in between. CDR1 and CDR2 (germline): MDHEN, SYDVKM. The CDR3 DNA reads TGTGCCAGCTGGTTGGGGCAGGCTGATCAGCCCCAGCATTTT. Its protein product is CASWLGQADQPQHF. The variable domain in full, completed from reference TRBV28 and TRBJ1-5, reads DVKVTQSSRYLVKRTGEKVFLECVQDMDHENMFWYRQDPGLGLRLIYFSYDVKMKEKGDIPEGYSVSREKKERFSLILESASTNQTSMYLCASWLGQADQPQHFGDGTRLSIL.

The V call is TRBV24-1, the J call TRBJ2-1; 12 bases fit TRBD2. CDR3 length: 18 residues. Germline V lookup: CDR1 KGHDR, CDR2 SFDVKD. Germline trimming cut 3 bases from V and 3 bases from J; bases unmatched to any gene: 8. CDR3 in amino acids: CATSDASTSGSVYNEQFF. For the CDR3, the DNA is TGTGCCACCAGTGATGCGTCGACTAGCGGGAGTGTCTACAATGAGCAGTTCTTC.

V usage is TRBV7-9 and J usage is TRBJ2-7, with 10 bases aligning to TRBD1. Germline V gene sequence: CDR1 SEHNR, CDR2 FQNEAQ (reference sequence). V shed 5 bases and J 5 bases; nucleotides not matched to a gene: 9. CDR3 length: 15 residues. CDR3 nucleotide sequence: TGTGCCAGCAGCCCAATTGGGACAGGGGATAACGAGCAGTACTTC. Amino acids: CASSPIGTGDNEQYF.

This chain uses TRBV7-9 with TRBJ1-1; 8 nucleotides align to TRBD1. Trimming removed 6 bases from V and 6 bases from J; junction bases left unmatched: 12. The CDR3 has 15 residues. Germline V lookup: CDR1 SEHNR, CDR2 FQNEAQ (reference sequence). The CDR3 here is CASSLFGQGSAEAFF. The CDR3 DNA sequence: TGTGCCAGCAGTCTTTTCGGACAGGGTAGCGCTGAAGCTTTCTTT. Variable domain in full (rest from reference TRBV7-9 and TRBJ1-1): DTGVSQNPRHKITKRGQNVTFRCDPISEHNRLYWYRQTLGQGPEFLTYFQNEAQLEKSRLLSDRFSAERPKGSFSTLEIQRTEQGDSAMYLCASSLFGQGSAEAFFGQGTRLTVV.

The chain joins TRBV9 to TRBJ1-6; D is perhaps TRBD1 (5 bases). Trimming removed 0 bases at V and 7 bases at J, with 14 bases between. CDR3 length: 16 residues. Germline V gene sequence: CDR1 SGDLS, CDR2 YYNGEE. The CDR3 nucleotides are TGTGCCAGCAGCGTAGCGATTGCAGGGATGAATTCACCCCTCCACTTT. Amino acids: CASSVAIAGMNSPLHF.

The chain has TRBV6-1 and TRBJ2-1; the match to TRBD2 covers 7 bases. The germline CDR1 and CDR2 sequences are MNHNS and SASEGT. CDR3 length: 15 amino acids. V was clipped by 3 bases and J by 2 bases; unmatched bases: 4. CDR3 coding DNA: TGTGCCAGCAGTGACGGGACTACCCCCTACAATGAGCAGTTCTTC. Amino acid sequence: CASSDGTTPYNEQFF.

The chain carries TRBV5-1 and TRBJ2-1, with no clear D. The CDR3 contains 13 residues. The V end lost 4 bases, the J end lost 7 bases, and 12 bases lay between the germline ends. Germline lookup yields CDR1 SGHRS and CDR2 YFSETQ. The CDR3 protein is CASSKEAWNEQFF. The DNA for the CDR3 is TGCGCCAGCAGCAAAGAGGCGTGGAATGAGCAGTTCTTC.

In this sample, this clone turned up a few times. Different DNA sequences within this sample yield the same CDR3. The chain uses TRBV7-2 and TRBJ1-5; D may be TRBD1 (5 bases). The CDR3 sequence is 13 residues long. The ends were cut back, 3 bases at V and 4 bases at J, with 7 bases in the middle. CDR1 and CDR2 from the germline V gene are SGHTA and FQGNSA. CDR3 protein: CASSLGPNQPQHF. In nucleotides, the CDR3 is TGTGCCAGCAGCTTGGGGCCGAATCAGCCCCAGCATTTT. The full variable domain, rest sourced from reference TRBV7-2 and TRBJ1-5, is GAGVSQSPSNKVTEKGKDVELRCDPISGHTALYWYRQSLGQGLEFLIYFQGNSAPDKSGLPSDRFSAERTGGSVSTLTIQRTQQEDSAVYLCASSLGPNQPQHFGDGTRLSIL.

CDR3 residues: CASRPLGGSTDTQYF. The CDR3, as DNA: TGTGCCAGCAGGCCACTGGGGGGTTCCACAGATACGCAGTATTTT. This chain links TRBV13 with TRBJ2-3; the D gene is possibly TRBD2 (6 bases). The CDR3 is 15 amino acids. Between the trimmed V and J ends, which lost 6 bases and 2 bases, there was a span of 15 bases. From germline, CDR1 is PRHDT and CDR2 FYEKMQ (reference sequence).

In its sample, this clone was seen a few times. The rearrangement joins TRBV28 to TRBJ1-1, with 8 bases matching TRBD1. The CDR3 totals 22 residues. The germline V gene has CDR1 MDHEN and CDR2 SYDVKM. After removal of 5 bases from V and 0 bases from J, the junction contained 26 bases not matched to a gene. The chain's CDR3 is CASSTNRGWASLDSFLNTEAFF. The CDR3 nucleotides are TGTGCCAGCAGTACAAACAGGGGGTGGGCATCGTTGGATAGTTTCTTGAACACTGAAGCTTTCTTT. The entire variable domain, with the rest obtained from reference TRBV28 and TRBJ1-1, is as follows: DVKVTQSSRYLVKRTGEKVFLECVQDMDHENMFWYRQDPGLGLRLIYFSYDVKMKEKGDIPEGYSVSREKKERFSLILESASTNQTSMYLCASSTNRGWASLDSFLNTEAFFGQGTRLTVV.

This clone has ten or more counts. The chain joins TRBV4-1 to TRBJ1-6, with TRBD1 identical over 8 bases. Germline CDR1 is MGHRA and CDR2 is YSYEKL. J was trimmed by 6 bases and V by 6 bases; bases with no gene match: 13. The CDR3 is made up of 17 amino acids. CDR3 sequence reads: CASRQGGQGRINSPLHF. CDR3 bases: TGCGCCAGCAGACAGGGGGGGCAGGGGCGAATTAATTCACCCCTCCACTTT.

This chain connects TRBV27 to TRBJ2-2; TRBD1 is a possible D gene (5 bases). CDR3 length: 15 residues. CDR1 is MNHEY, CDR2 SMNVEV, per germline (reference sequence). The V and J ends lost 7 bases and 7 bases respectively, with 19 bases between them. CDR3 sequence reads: CASTLLAGSDGELFF. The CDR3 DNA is TGTGCCAGCACTCTCCTGGCAGGGTCGGACGGGGAGCTGTTTTTT.

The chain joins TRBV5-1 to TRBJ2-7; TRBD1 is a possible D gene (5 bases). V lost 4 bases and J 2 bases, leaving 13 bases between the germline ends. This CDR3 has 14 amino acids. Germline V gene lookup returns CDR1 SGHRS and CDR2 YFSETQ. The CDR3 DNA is TGCGCCAGCAGCAGTACAGGAGAGCCCTACGAGCAGTACTTC. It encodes CASSSTGEPYEQYF.

The CDR3 loop is CASSSGLSPSSYNEQFF. CDR3 DNA: TGCGCCAGCAGCTCGGGACTCTCCCCCTCTTCCTACAATGAGCAGTTCTTC. V gene TRBV5-1 combines with J gene TRBJ2-1; D is possibly TRBD2 (6 bases). Germline V CDR1 and CDR2: SGHRS, YFSETQ. Trimming removed 3 bases at V and 1 base at J, with 17 bases between. The CDR3 spans 17 residues.

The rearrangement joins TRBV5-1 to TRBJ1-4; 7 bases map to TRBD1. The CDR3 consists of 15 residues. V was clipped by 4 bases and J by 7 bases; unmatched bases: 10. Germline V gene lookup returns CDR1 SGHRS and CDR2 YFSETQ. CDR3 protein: CASSSRTGPREKLFF. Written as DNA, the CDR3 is TGCGCCAGCAGCAGCAGGACAGGCCCTCGTGAAAAACTGTTTTTT.

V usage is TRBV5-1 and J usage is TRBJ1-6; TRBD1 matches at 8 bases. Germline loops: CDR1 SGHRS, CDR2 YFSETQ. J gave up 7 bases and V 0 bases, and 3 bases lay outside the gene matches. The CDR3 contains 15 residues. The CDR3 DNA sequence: TGCGCCAGCAGCTTGGGGACAGGGCGCAATTCACCCCTCCACTTT. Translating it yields CASSLGTGRNSPLHF.